The 24 T cell receptor beta chains below all came from one sample that was sequenced in a study of blood T cells in healthy people across ages. The second PCR ran roughly 6 to 12 cycles with a sample-barcoded 5' primer and J-beta primers. Via MiXCR, TCRdb re-called the 5' RACE reads, giving one row per CDR3 protein. The sample has about a million distinct CDR3 sequences, roughly two fifths seen once. Specimen: blood. Receptors were obtained from a man aged 18 to 30 in good health.

In the case of this clonotype: One base away lies a much larger clone, so this may be a sequencing read error. This chain joins TRBV7-2 and TRBJ1-1, with 7 bases aligning to TRBD1. Germline values: CDR1 SGHTA, CDR2 FQGNSA. The CDR3 spans 13 residues. V lost 4 bases, J lost 4 bases, and 3 bases stayed unmatched. Here the CDR3 DNA reads TGTGCCAGCAGCTGGGGACAGACCACTGAAGCTTTCTTT. Encoded protein: CASSWGQTTEAFF.

This clonotype was seen ten or more times. The chain joins TRBV12-3 or TRBV12-4 to TRBJ2-1; 11 bases fit TRBD2. V gave up 6 bases and J gave up 4 bases; unmatched junction bases: 5. The CDR3 has 15 residues. The CDR3 DNA reads as TGTGCCAGCAGCCCTAGCGGGGGGATTTACAATGAGCAGTTCTTC. Its translation is CASSPSGGIYNEQFF.

This clonotype was counted between two and nine times. This sequence joins TRBV14 and TRBJ1-1, with 7 bases identical to TRBD1. Germline trimming cut 1 base from V and 8 bases from J; bases unmatched to any gene: 10. Germline CDR1 reads SGHDN; CDR2 reads FVKESK. The CDR3 sequence is 15 residues long. CDR3 loop: CASSQGGTAKVEAFF. CDR3 DNA sequence: TGTGCCAGCAGCCAAGGTGGGACAGCCAAAGTCGAAGCTTTCTTT. Full variable domain (rest looked up from reference TRBV14 and TRBJ1-1): EAGVTQFPSHSVIEKGQTVTLRCDPISGHDNLYWYRRVMGKEIKFLLHFVKESKQDESGMPNNRFLAERTGGTYSTLKVQPAELEDSGVYFCASSQGGTAKVEAFFGQGTRLTVV.

This sequence joins TRBV7-3 and TRBJ2-2, with D possibly TRBD1 on 6 matching bases. V was pared by 2 bases and J by 8 bases, with 18 bases between. Germline CDR1 is SGHTA and CDR2 is FQGTGA. This CDR3 is built from 16 residues. The CDR3 reads CASSLSGTQETGELFF. The CDR3 DNA is TGTGCCAGCAGCTTATCCGGGACACAGGAGACAGGGGAGCTGTTTTTT.

Only a few counts were recorded for this clonotype. A junction boundary mismatches the germline segment, possibly from a read error. The chain combines TRBV20-1 with TRBJ2-5; D gene ambiguous. Germline V gene data show CDR1 as DFQATT and CDR2 as SNEGSKA (reference sequence). The CDR3 has 14 residues. Written as DNA, the CDR3 is TGCAGTGCTAGGCCGATCCAAAGCCAAGGGACCCAGTACTTC. It yields the protein CSARPIQSQGTQYF.

Here the CDR3 DNA reads TGTGCCAGCAGCTCCCTGGCGGGGGGCATGAAGACCCAGTACTTC. It yields the protein CASSSLAGGMKTQYF. The V gene is TRBV13, the J gene TRBJ2-5; 8 bases agree with TRBD2. The CDR3 length is 15 residues. Unmatched junction bases numbered 10, after V lost 4 bases and J lost 6 bases. Germline lookup yields CDR1 PRHDT and CDR2 FYEKMQ (reference sequence).

The table lists this clonotype with a few counts. J is TRBJ2-2 and V is TRBV6-6; D is possibly TRBD1 or TRBD2 (5 bases each). CDR1 is MNHNY, CDR2 SVGAGI, per germline (reference sequence). There are 16 residues in the CDR3. V lost 6 bases and J 1 base, leaving 15 bases between the germline ends. Here the CDR3 reads CASSKTEGWNTGELFF. CDR3 sequence (DNA): TGTGCCAGCAGCAAAACCGAGGGGTGGAACACCGGGGAGCTGTTTTTT.

The V and J genes are TRBV11-2 and TRBJ2-1, with D maybe TRBD1 (6 bases). V lost 6 bases, J lost 1 base, and 19 bases lay in between. The CDR3 totals 17 residues. Germline V gene sequence: CDR1 SGHAT, CDR2 FQNNGV. CDR3 in amino acids: CASRQKPGQRSYNEQFF. The CDR3 coding sequence is TGTGCCAGCAGACAAAAACCGGGACAAAGGTCCTACAATGAGCAGTTCTTC.

This clonotype was detected only a few times. V usage is TRBV20-1 and J usage is TRBJ1-4, with D hard to call. V was trimmed by 5 bases and J by 4 bases, leaving 11 bases between them. The germline CDR1 and CDR2 sequences are DFQATT and SNEGSKA (reference sequence). The CDR3 totals 13 residues. The CDR3 loop reads CSARRTFNEKLFF. CDR3 DNA: TGCAGTGCTCGAAGGACCTTTAATGAAAAACTGTTTTTT.

V gene TRBV20-1 combines with J gene TRBJ1-2, with D perhaps matching TRBD1 (6 bases). CDR1 is DFQATT and CDR2 is SNEGSKA in the germline V gene (reference sequence). V dropped 4 bases and J dropped 2 bases, with 17 bases sitting between them. This CDR3 region has 15 residues. The CDR3 bases are TGCAGTGCTACGGACTCAATACAGGGCAACTATGGCTACACCTTC. Amino acid sequence: CSATDSIQGNYGYTF.

V gene TRBV12-3 or TRBV12-4 combines with J gene TRBJ1-5, with unresolved D. V was clipped by 3 bases and J by 0 bases, with 9 bases between them. CDR3 size: 15 residues. The CDR3 region is CASSFGPYSNQPQHF. For the CDR3, the DNA is TGTGCCAGCAGTTTTGGACCTTATAGCAATCAGCCCCAGCATTTT.

This clonotype was observed a handful of times. The chain combines TRBV7-2 with TRBJ2-3; D gene ambiguous. The CDR3 is made up of 17 amino acids. Trimming stripped 3 bases from V and 6 bases from J, with 22 bases between. Germline CDR1 and CDR2: SGHTA and FQGNSA. For the CDR3, the DNA is TGTGCCAGCAGCTTTGGGATCTTGTCCTTAATCCCGGATACGCAGTATTTT. Protein: CASSFGILSLIPDTQYF.

This clonotype was counted a few times. This sequence joins TRBV28 and TRBJ2-1, with TRBD1 identical over 8 bases. Trimming removed 9 bases from V and 6 bases from J; junction bases left unmatched: 4. Germline V gene data show CDR1 as MDHEN and CDR2 as SYDVKM. This CDR3 is 12 amino acids long. The CDR3 nucleotides are TGTGCCAGTAGACAGGGGATCAATGAGCAGTTCTTC. It codes for CASRQGINEQFF.

The sample holds one count of this clonotype. Given a much more abundant clone one base away, this may be a read error. This rearrangement joins TRBV4-1 to TRBJ1-2; 7 bases are a match to TRBD1. Germline V gene lookup returns CDR1 MGHRA and CDR2 YSYEKL. Trimming took 0 bases from V and 3 from J; bases not matched to a gene: 13. This CDR3 comprises 18 residues. The CDR3 sequence is CASSQDLTTGSLYYGYTF. The CDR3 DNA reads TGCGCCAGCAGCCAAGATCTGACGACAGGGTCCTTGTACTATGGCTACACCTTC.

The CDR3 DNA reads as TGCAGTGCTAGAGATCAGGCAGGGGGTTGGGATTCACCCCTCCACTTT. It is translated as CSARDQAGGWDSPLHF. J is TRBJ1-6 and V is TRBV20-1, with 7 bases that match TRBD1. The CDR3 is 16 amino acids. The V gene's germline CDR1 is DFQATT and CDR2 SNEGSKA (reference sequence). J was trimmed by 8 bases and V by 0 bases; bases with no gene match: 10.

The chain employs TRBV6-5 and TRBJ2-1, with D perhaps being TRBD1 or TRBD2 (5 bases each). Germline V lookup: CDR1 MNHEY, CDR2 SVGAGI. Trimming shortened V by 6 bases and J by 6 bases, and 12 bases separated the two germline ends. The length of the CDR3 is 13 residues. CDR3 DNA sequence: TGTGCCAGCAGCCCGGGACCCATCAATGAGCAGTTCTTC. Translating gives CASSPGPINEQFF.

J is TRBJ1-1 and V is TRBV7-6; TRBD1 matches 9 bases. The germline gives CDR1 SGHVS, CDR2 FNYEAQ. The V segment lost 3 bases and the J segment 8 bases; nucleotides outside the gene matches: 4. The CDR3 has 13 residues. DNA of the CDR3: TGTGCCAGCAGCTTGGGGACAGGGCAGGAAGCTTTCTTT. The encoded protein is CASSLGTGQEAFF.

As to this clonotype: At one end the junction does not follow the germline gene, possibly because of a read error. The chain has TRBV20-1 and TRBJ2-5; possible D gene TRBD2, 5 bases. The CDR3 sequence is 13 residues long. CDR1 is DFQATT and CDR2 is SNEGSKA in the germline V gene (reference sequence). The CDR3 region has the DNA TGCGGTGCTCGGTCCGGGGTCGGAGAGACCCAGTACTTC. This translates into CGARSGVGETQYF.

This clonotype showed up many times. This rearrangement joins TRBV4-3 to TRBJ1-2, with no clear D. CDR3 size: 15 residues. V lost 0 bases, J lost 2 bases, and 10 bases lay in between. Germline V gene sequence: CDR1 LGHNA, CDR2 YSLEER. The chain's CDR3 is CASSQDYQSNYGYTF. In DNA form, the CDR3 reads TGCGCCAGCAGCCAAGATTACCAGTCAAACTATGGCTACACCTTC.

This clonotype has more than one count but fewer than ten. The chain combines TRBV25-1 with TRBJ2-7, with D perhaps matching TRBD2 (5 bases). The V end was cut by 7 bases, the J end by 0 bases, with 13 bases between. The CDR3 is made up of 14 amino acids. Germline V gene sequence: CDR1 MGHDK, CDR2 SYGVNS. The CDR3 here is CASTRSGGSYEQYF. The CDR3 coding sequence is TGTGCCAGCACCCGATCTGGAGGCTCCTACGAGCAGTACTTC.

This clonotype turned up a few times. The gene calls are TRBV2 and TRBJ1-2; D ambiguous. The CDR3 is 14 residues long. V was shortened by 2 bases and J by 0 bases, with 7 bases between the two germline ends. Germline-derived CDR1 and CDR2 are SNHLY and FYNNEI. CDR3 sequence reads: CASSEKVTNYGYTF. The CDR3 nucleotides are TGTGCCAGCAGTGAAAAGGTGACTAACTATGGCTACACCTTC. Based on the CDR3 plus reference TRBV2 and TRBJ1-2, the full variable domain is EPEVTQTPSHQVTQMGQEVILRCVPISNHLYFYWYRQILGQKVEFLVSFYNNEISEKSEIFDDQFSVERPDGSNFTLKIRSTKLEDSAMYFCASSEKVTNYGYTFGSGTRLTVV.

There are a few counts of this clonotype. The chain is built from TRBV20-1 and TRBJ2-3, with 10 nucleotides matching TRBD2. From germline, CDR1 is DFQATT and CDR2 SNEGSKA (reference sequence). J lost 0 bases, V lost 0 bases, and 12 bases had no gene match. This CDR3 has 19 residues. In DNA form, the CDR3 reads TGCAGTGCTAGAGATATGGGCCTTAGCGGGGGGCCCAGCACAGATACGCAGTATTTT. Its protein is CSARDMGLSGGPSTDTQYF.

V usage is TRBV9 and J usage is TRBJ2-1, with TRBD1 identical over 7 bases. CDR1 SGDLS and CDR2 YYNGEE come from the germline V gene. With 3 bases clipped from V and 7 bases from J, the junction kept 7 bases outside the gene matches. The CDR3 runs to 14 residues. Here the CDR3 reads CASSGLTGVNEQFF. The CDR3 DNA follows: TGTGCCAGCAGCGGACTAACAGGGGTAAATGAGCAGTTCTTC.

This clonotype was counted a few times. The chain links TRBV12-3 or TRBV12-4 to TRBJ1-1; D remains ambiguous. The CDR3 totals 15 residues. The V and J ends lost 2 bases and 0 bases respectively, with 10 bases between them. CDR3 in DNA: TGTGCCAGCAGTTTACAGGAGGTACTGAACACTGAAGCTTTCTTT. Encoded protein: CASSLQEVLNTEAFF.